Below are 31 T cell receptor beta chains sequenced from a single sample in a study of naive and memory T cell subsets. Amplification of ligated cDNA took four PCR rounds with SP2 and nested alpha and beta constant primers. TCRdb itself ran the 5' RACE reads through MiXCR, one entry per CDR3 protein. There are about 48,000 distinct CDR3 sequences in the sample; approximately 4.8% occur only once, and around 0.8% lies in the top ten. A UMI-containing oligonucleotide was joined by 3' ligation to the TCR cDNA template. Source of these receptors: a female donor in good health.

This clonotype showed up many times. The chain combines TRBV12-3 or TRBV12-4 with TRBJ1-3; D ambiguous. The length of the CDR3 is 12 residues. Trimming took 8 bases from V and 0 from J, leaving 5 bases between them. CDR3 DNA: TGTGCCAGCGTAAACTCTGGAAACACCATATATTTT. Encoded protein: CASVNSGNTIYF.

This clonotype was seen at least ten times. The chain joins TRBV7-9 to TRBJ2-1; D is possibly TRBD1 (5 bases). The V and J ends lost 5 bases and 2 bases respectively, with 19 bases between them. Looked up from germline, CDR1 is SEHNR and CDR2 is FQNEAQ (reference sequence). There are 17 residues in the CDR3. CDR3 sequence: CASSTRLQVGPYNEQFF. CDR3 DNA sequence: TGTGCCAGCAGCACTCGGCTACAGGTCGGTCCCTACAATGAGCAGTTCTTC. Complete variable domain (other parts from reference TRBV7-9 and TRBJ2-1): DTGVSQNPRHKITKRGQNVTFRCDPISEHNRLYWYRQTLGQGPEFLTYFQNEAQLEKSRLLSDRFSAERPKGSFSTLEIQRTEQGDSAMYLCASSTRLQVGPYNEQFFGPGTRLTVL.

This chain connects TRBV27 to TRBJ2-6, with 8 nucleotides matching TRBD2. Trimming cost V 0 bases and J 4 bases; bases outside gene matches: 14. The CDR3 loop spans 20 amino acids. Germline assignment: CDR1 MNHEY and CDR2 SMNVEV (reference sequence). The CDR3: CASSLSPTGGPGSGANVLTF. In nucleotides, the CDR3 is TGTGCCAGCAGTTTATCCCCGACGGGAGGGCCAGGGTCCGGGGCCAACGTCCTGACTTTC.

This clonotype was picked up many times. The chain couples TRBV20-1 to TRBJ2-7; unclear D gene. The CDR3 is 13 amino acids. The germline V and J ends were trimmed by 0 bases and 0 bases, with 6 bases remaining between them. CDR1 DFQATT and CDR2 SNEGSKA come from the germline V gene (reference sequence). The chain's CDR3 is CSARDPSSYEQYF. In DNA form, the CDR3 reads TGCAGTGCTAGAGATCCTAGCTCCTACGAGCAGTACTTC.

This rearrangement joins TRBV19 to TRBJ1-4; D unclear. Trimming stripped 7 bases from V and 11 bases from J, with 17 bases between. CDR3 length equals 13 residues. In germline, CDR1 is LNHDA, CDR2 SQIVND (reference sequence). CDR3 sequence: CASTPGIGRKLFF. DNA of the CDR3: TGTGCCAGTACACCGGGGATAGGTCGGAAACTGTTTTTT.

This clonotype was detected ten times or more. CDR3 in DNA: TGTGCCAGCAGTTACTCTAGTAACTATGAGCAGTTCTTC. Residues: CASSYSSNYEQFF. This sequence joins TRBV6-5 and TRBJ2-1, with D hard to call. Trimming took off 0 bases at V and 8 bases at J, with 8 bases between the two ends. Per germline, CDR1 MNHEY and CDR2 SVGAGI. This CDR3 is built from 13 residues.

This clonotype was observed many times. CDR3 sequence: CASSRWNRGDAEAFF. The CDR3 region has the DNA TGTGCCAGCTCACGATGGAATCGCGGGGACGCTGAAGCTTTCTTT. The chain joins TRBV18 to TRBJ1-1; tentative D call: TRBD1 (5 bases). Trimming took 4 bases from V and 6 from J, leaving 18 bases between them. The CDR3 runs to 15 residues. Germline V gives CDR1 KGHSH, CDR2 LQKENI.

This clonotype was detected many times. V and J are TRBV19 and TRBJ1-3; D is unclear. The V end lost 5 bases, the J end lost 0 bases, and 8 bases lay between the germline ends. Germline V gene data show CDR1 as LNHDA and CDR2 as SQIVND (reference sequence). This CDR3 region has 14 residues. CDR3 sequence: CASSRPSSGNTIYF. DNA for the CDR3: TGTGCCAGTAGTCGCCCGAGCTCTGGAAACACCATATATTTT.

Many counts were recorded for this clonotype. The chain carries TRBV3-1 and TRBJ2-3; D gene unclear. The germline V and J ends were trimmed by 1 base and 6 bases, with 8 bases remaining between them. In germline, CDR1 is LGHDT, CDR2 YNNKEL (reference sequence). CDR3 length equals 13 residues. The CDR3 protein is CASSQAHGDTQYF. The CDR3 region has the DNA TGTGCCAGCAGCCAAGCCCATGGCGATACGCAGTATTTT.

This clonotype was observed at least ten times. V and J are TRBV28 and TRBJ2-7, with 7 bases aligning to TRBD2. Germline CDR1 MDHEN, CDR2 SYDVKM. The length of the CDR3 is 14 residues. With V trimmed by 3 bases and J by 6 bases, 8 bases remained unmatched. The CDR3 protein is CASSFLGGTPEQYF. CDR3 bases: TGTGCCAGCAGTTTTTTGGGAGGGACCCCCGAGCAGTACTTC.

This clonotype was counted many times. The V and J genes are TRBV9 and TRBJ2-4, with 14 bases fitting TRBD2. The CDR3 runs to 15 residues. CDR1 is SGDLS and CDR2 is YYNGEE in the germline V gene. Germline trimming cut 4 bases from V and 8 bases from J; bases unmatched to any gene: 5. The CDR3: CASSQGLAGDDIQYF. The CDR3 DNA is TGTGCCAGCAGCCAGGGACTAGCGGGAGACGACATTCAGTACTTC.

In its sample, this clonotype was seen many times. The chain uses TRBV12-3 or TRBV12-4 and TRBJ2-5, with 12 bases fitting TRBD2. This CDR3 has 15 amino acids. V shed 5 bases, J shed 3 bases, and the junction held 4 bases outside the gene matches. CDR3 nucleotides: TGTGCCAGCAGTCTCCGGACTAGCGGGAAAGAGACCCAGTACTTC. Amino acid sequence: CASSLRTSGKETQYF.

The sample holds many counts of this clonotype. The J gene is TRBJ2-3, the V gene TRBV5-1; D not certain. Trimming removed 1 base from V and 2 bases from J, with 8 bases in between. The CDR3 consists of 14 residues. In germline, CDR1 is SGHRS, CDR2 YFSETQ. The CDR3 DNA reads TGCGCCAGCAGCTTGTCCAGCCCCACAGATACGCAGTATTTT. This sequence encodes CASSLSSPTDTQYF.

This clonotype was counted at least ten times. The chain joins TRBV7-2 to TRBJ1-2; D possibly corresponds to TRBD1 (5 bases). V dropped 5 bases and J dropped 6 bases, with 16 bases sitting between them. From germline, CDR1 is SGHTA and CDR2 FQGNSA. The CDR3 runs to 14 residues. DNA for the CDR3: TGTGCCAGCAGCCTAGAGTCAGGGAATAATGGCTACACCTTC. This encodes CASSLESGNNGYTF.

This clonotype has a count of ten or more. The chain links TRBV20-1 to TRBJ2-5, with 10 positions matching TRBD2. Trimming removed 3 bases from V and 5 bases from J; junction bases left unmatched: 6. The CDR3 is made up of 14 amino acids. Germline V CDR1 and CDR2: DFQATT, SNEGSKA (reference sequence). CDR3 DNA sequence: TGCAGTGCTAGGCCTGCGACTAGCGGGGAGACCCAGTACTTC. Translated, it gives CSARPATSGETQYF.

This clonotype has at least ten counts. The V call is TRBV27, the J call TRBJ2-2, with 7 positions matching TRBD2. There are 16 residues in the CDR3. Germline loops: CDR1 MNHEY, CDR2 SMNVEV (reference sequence). Trimming took 5 bases from V and 0 from J; bases not matched to a gene: 6. In DNA, the CDR3 is TGTGCCAGCAGTCTCCCGGGACTAACGAACACCGGGGAGCTGTTTTTT. Its protein product is CASSLPGLTNTGELFF.

In its sample, this clonotype was seen many times. The chain uses TRBV30 and TRBJ1-5; unclear D gene. The CDR3 has 16 residues. V was pared by 2 bases and J by 4 bases, with 18 bases between. Germline V CDR1 and CDR2: GTSNPN, SVGIG (reference sequence). The CDR3 DNA reads as TGTGCCTGGAGTTCTACGCCCGTCTCCAGAAATCAGCCCCAGCATTTT. This sequence encodes CAWSSTPVSRNQPQHF.

The rearrangement joins TRBV29-1 to TRBJ1-2, with TRBD1 as a possible D gene (6 bases). Trimming removed 4 bases at V and 5 bases at J, with 11 bases between. The CDR3 spans 12 residues. Germline CDR1 reads SQVTM; CDR2 reads ANQGSEA. Here the CDR3 DNA reads TGCAGCGTTGTTTGGGGGCAATATGGCTACACCTTC. Its protein is CSVVWGQYGYTF.

The sample holds many counts of this clonotype. The chain recombines TRBV21-1 with TRBJ2-1; whether TRBD1, the table's D call, matches the DNA was not checked. TRBV21-1 is annotated as a pseudogene. The CDR3 consists of 16 residues. The CDR3 is CASSKAPREGDNEQFF. CDR3 DNA: TGTGCCAGCAGCAAAGCTCCGCGGGAAGGGGACAATGAGCAGTTCTTC.

In its sample, this clonotype was seen many times. The chain uses TRBV14 and TRBJ2-5; no reliable D call. Germline V gene data show CDR1 as SGHDN and CDR2 as FVKESK. The CDR3 is 15 amino acids. Trimming cost V 5 bases and J 2 bases, with 15 bases left between them. CDR3 region: CASSRKTVTQETQYF. In DNA form, the CDR3 reads TGTGCCAGCAGCAGGAAGACGGTGACTCAAGAGACCCAGTACTTC.

This clonotype was picked up a small number of times. The chain carries TRBV7-8 and TRBJ2-7, with 7 positions matching TRBD2. After removal of 1 base from V and 0 bases from J, the junction contained 9 bases not matched to a gene. The CDR3 runs 17 residues. Germline V lookup: CDR1 SGHVS, CDR2 FQNEAQ. This CDR3 reads CASSLVIVAGDSYEQYF. CDR3 in DNA: TGTGCCAGCAGCTTAGTGATCGTAGCGGGTGACTCCTACGAGCAGTACTTC.

This clonotype was seen ten or more times. The rearrangement links TRBV10-3 to TRBJ1-5; tentatively, D is TRBD1 (5 bases). Trimming took 4 bases from V and 0 from J, leaving 7 bases between them. The length of the CDR3 is 14 residues. CDR1 is ENHRY and CDR2 is SYGVKD in the germline V gene. The CDR3 DNA sequence: TGTGCCATCAGTGGACAGTATAGCAATCAGCCCCAGCATTTT. This encodes CAISGQYSNQPQHF.

This clonotype was counted many times. The gene calls are TRBV3-1 and TRBJ2-7; TRBD1 is a possible D gene (5 bases). This CDR3 is 16 amino acids long. Germline CDR1 is LGHDT and CDR2 is YNNKEL (reference sequence). The V and J ends lost 1 base and 1 base respectively, with 14 bases between them. The CDR3 loop is CASSQAGQGMSYEQYF. In DNA form, the CDR3 reads TGTGCCAGCAGCCAAGCAGGGCAGGGCATGTCCTACGAGCAGTACTTC.

The chain has TRBV24-1 and TRBJ2-5, with 7 bases matching TRBD1. This CDR3 region has 15 residues. Germline CDR1 reads KGHDR; CDR2 reads SFDVKD. The J segment lost 6 bases and the V segment lost 3 bases, leaving 9 bases of the junction unmatched. Written as DNA, the CDR3 is TGTGCCACCAGTGATCCGAGGACAGGTTTTAAGACCCAGTACTTC. The encoded protein is CATSDPRTGFKTQYF.

Only a few counts were recorded for this clonotype. This chain links TRBV6-5 with TRBJ1-1; unclear D gene. The CDR3 covers 13 residues. Trimming cost V 6 bases and J 1 base, with 9 bases left between them. Germline V lookup: CDR1 MNHEY, CDR2 SVGAGI. The CDR3 is CASSPRRNTEAFF. The CDR3 DNA sequence: TGTGCCAGCAGCCCCCGACGGAACACTGAAGCTTTCTTT.

This clonotype came up many times. V usage is TRBV27 and J usage is TRBJ2-5, with a weak D call TRBD2 (5 bases). This CDR3 contains 14 residues. Trimming removed 6 bases at V and 5 bases at J, with 16 bases between. Germline CDR1 reads MNHEY; CDR2 reads SMNVEV (reference sequence). The CDR3 loop is CASRQTYSGETQYF. In DNA form, the CDR3 reads TGTGCCAGCAGGCAAACCTACTCGGGGGAGACCCAGTACTTC.

This clonotype occurred many times. This rearrangement joins TRBV28 to TRBJ1-3; D unresolved. CDR3 length: 17 amino acids. Trimming cost V 2 bases and J 1 base, with 15 bases left between them. The germline gives CDR1 MDHEN, CDR2 SYDVKM. The CDR3 DNA reads as TGTGCCAGCAGTTTAACCTCTTTGGTGAGGTCTGGAAACACCATATATTTT. Protein product: CASSLTSLVRSGNTIYF.

This clonotype was seen many times. The chain couples TRBV12-5 to TRBJ2-7; D may be TRBD1 (6 bases). V lost 2 bases and J lost 0, with 11 bases in between. The V gene's germline CDR1 is LGHNT and CDR2 FRNRAP. This CDR3 contains 15 residues. DNA for the CDR3: TGTGCTAGTGGTTTGAGACAGGCGAGCTCCTACGAGCAGTACTTC. As protein: CASGLRQASSYEQYF. Supplemented by reference TRBV12-5 and TRBJ2-7, the full variable domain reads DARVTQTPRHKVTEMGQEVTMRCQPILGHNTVFWYRQTMMQGLELLAYFRNRAPLDDSGMPKDRFSAEMPDATLATLKIQPSEPRDSAVYFCASGLRQASSYEQYFGPGTRLTVT.

This clonotype was recorded at least ten times. This chain connects TRBV28 to TRBJ1-4; 10 bases line up with TRBD1. The V and J ends lost 3 bases and 6 bases, in that order; junction bases with no gene match: 4. Germline CDR1 reads MDHEN; CDR2 reads SYDVKM. This CDR3 comprises 15 residues. DNA for the CDR3: TGTGCCAGCAGTTTGGATGGACAGGGGGATGAAAAACTGTTTTTT. Translation: CASSLDGQGDEKLFF.

This clonotype occurred many times. The V and J genes are TRBV6-1 and TRBJ2-1, with D uncertain. Germline V CDR1 and CDR2: MNHNS, SASEGT. Trimming stripped 10 bases from V and 0 bases from J, with 10 bases between. The CDR3 is made up of 13 amino acids. In DNA form, the CDR3 reads TGTGCCATCCGCTTGAGCTCCTACAATGAGCAGTTCTTC. Protein product: CAIRLSSYNEQFF.

This clonotype came up many times. The chain combines TRBV2 with TRBJ1-1; D is unclear. Trimming removed 5 bases at V and 1 base at J, with 5 bases between. The CDR3 has 12 amino acids. Germline V gene lookup returns CDR1 SNHLY and CDR2 FYNNEI. The CDR3 DNA reads TGTGCCAGCAGTTTCCCGAACACTGAAGCTTTCTTT. Translating it yields CASSFPNTEAFF.